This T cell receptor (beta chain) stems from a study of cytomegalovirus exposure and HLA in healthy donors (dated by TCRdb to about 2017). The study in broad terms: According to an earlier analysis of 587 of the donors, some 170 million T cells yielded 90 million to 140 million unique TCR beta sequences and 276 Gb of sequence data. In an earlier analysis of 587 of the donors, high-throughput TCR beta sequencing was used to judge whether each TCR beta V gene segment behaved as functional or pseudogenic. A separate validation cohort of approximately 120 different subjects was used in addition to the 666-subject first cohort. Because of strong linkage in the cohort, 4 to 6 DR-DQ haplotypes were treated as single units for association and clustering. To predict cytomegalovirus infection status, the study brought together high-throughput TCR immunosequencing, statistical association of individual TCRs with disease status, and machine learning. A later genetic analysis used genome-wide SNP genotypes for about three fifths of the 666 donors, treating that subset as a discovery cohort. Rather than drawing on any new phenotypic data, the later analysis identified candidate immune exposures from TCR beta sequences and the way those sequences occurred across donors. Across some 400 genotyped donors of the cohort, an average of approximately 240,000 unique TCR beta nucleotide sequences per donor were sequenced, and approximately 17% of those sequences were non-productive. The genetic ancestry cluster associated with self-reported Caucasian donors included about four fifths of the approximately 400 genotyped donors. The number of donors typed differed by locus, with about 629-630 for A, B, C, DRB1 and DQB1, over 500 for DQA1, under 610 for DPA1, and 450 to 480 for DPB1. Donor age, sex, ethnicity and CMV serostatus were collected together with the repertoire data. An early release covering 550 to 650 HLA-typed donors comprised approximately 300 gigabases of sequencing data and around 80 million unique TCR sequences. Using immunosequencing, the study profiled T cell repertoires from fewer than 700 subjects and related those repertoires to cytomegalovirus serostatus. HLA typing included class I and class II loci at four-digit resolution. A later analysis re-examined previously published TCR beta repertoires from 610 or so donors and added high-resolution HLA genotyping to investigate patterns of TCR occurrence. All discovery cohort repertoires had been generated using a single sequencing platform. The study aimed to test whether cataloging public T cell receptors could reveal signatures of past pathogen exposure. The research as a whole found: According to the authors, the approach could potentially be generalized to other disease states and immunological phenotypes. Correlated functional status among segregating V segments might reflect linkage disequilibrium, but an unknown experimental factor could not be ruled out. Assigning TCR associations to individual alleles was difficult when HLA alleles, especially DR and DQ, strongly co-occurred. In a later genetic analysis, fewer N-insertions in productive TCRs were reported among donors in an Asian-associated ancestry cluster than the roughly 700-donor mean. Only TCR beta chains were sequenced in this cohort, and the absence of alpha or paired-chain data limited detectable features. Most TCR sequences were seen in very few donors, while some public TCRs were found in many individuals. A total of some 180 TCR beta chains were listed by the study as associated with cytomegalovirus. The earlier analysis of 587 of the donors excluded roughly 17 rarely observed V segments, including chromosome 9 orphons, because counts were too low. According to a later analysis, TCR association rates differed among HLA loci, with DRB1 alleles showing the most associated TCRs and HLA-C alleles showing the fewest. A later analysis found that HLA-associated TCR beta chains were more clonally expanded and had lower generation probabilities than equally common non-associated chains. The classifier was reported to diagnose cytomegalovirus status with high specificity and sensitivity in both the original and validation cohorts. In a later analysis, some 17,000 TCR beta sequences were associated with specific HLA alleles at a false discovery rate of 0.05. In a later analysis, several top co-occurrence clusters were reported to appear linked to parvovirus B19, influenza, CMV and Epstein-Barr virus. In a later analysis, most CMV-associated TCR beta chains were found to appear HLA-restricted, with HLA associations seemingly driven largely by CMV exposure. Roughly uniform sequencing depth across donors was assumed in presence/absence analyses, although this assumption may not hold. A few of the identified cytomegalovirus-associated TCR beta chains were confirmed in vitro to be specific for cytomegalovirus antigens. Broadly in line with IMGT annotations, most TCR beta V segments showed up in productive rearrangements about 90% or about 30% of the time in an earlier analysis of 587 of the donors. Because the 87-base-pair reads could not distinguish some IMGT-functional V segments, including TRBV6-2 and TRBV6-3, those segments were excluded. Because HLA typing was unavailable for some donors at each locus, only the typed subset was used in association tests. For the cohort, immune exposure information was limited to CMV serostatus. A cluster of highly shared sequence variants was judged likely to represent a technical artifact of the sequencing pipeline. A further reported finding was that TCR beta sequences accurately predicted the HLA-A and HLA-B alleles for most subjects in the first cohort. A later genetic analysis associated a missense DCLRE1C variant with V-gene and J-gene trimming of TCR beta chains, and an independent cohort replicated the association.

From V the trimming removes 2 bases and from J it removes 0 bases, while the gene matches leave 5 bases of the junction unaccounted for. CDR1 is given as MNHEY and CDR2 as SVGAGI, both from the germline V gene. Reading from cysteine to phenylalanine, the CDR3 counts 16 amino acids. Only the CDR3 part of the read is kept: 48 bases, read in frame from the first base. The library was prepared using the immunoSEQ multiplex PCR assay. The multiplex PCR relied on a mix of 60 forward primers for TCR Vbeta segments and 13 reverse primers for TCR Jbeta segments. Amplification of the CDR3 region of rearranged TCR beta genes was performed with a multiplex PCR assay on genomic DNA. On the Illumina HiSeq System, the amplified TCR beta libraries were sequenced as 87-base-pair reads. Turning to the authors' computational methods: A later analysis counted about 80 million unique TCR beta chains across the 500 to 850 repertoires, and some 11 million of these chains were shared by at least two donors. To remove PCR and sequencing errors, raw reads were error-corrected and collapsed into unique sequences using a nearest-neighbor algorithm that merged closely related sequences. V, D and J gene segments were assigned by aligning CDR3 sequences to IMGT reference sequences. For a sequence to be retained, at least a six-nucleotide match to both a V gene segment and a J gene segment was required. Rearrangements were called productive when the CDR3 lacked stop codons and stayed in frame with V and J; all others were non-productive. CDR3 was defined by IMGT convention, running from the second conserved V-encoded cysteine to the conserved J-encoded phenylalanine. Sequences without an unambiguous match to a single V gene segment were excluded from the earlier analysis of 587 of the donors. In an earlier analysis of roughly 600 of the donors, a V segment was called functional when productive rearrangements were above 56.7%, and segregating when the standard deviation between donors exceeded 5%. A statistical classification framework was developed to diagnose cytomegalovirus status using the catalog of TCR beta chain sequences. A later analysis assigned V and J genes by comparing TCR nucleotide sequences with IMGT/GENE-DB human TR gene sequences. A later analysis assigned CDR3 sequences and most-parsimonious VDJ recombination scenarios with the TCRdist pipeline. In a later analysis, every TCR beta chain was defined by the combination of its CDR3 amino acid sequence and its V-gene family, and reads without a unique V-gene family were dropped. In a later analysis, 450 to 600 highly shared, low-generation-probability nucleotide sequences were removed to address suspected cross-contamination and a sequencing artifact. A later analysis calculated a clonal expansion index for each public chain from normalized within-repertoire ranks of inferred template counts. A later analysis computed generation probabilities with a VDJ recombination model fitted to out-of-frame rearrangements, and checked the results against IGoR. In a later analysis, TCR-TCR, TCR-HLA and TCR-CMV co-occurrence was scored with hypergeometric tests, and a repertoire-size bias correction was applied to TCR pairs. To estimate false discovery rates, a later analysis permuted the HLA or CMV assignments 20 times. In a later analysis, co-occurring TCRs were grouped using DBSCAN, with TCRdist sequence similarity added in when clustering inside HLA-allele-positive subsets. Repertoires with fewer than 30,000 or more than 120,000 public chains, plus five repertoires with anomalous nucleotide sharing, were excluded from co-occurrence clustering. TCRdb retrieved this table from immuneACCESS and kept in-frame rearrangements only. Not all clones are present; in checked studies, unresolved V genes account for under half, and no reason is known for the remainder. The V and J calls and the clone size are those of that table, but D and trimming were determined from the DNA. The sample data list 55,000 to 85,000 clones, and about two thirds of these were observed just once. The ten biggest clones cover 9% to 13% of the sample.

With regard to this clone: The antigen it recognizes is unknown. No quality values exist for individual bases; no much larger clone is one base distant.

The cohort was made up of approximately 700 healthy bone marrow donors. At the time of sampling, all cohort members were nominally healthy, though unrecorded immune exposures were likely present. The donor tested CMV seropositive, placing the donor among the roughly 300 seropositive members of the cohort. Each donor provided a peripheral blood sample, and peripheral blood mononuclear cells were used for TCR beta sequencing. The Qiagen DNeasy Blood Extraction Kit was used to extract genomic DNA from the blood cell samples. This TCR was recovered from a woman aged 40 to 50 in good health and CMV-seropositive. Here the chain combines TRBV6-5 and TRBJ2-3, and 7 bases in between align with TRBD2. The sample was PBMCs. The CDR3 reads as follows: CASSYVAGESTDTQYF. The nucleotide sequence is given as TGTGCCAGCAGTTACGTGGCGGGGGAGAGCACAGATACGCAGTATTTT.